The rows below give T cell receptor beta chains drawn from one sample of a study of response to subunit inactivated influenza vaccine. TCRdb re-derived calls from the RT-PCR reads in MiXCR, one entry per CDR3 protein. The data contain roughly 650,000 distinct CDR3 sequences, around a sixth of them singletons. The material was PBMCs from blood, obtained 12 days after vaccination. The receptors were sampled from a man aged 45-60 years who received an inactivated influenza vaccine. Both conserved end residues are trimmed from each CDR3. Each record gives: CDR3 protein, J gene, V gene, D gene. D genes are given only for firm matches.

CDR3 protein: ASSPAGDNTEAF
J gene: TRBJ1-1
V gene: TRBV6-1
D gene: .

CDR3 protein: AGEGLAGSAGQETQY
J gene: TRBJ2-5
V gene: TRBV2
D gene: TRBD2

CDR3 protein: ASSVFVTNTGELF
J gene: TRBJ2-2
V gene: TRBV9
D gene: .

CDR3 protein: ASIGRGAYGSPLH
J gene: TRBJ1-6
V gene: TRBV6-1
D gene: .

CDR3 protein: ASRGVTEAF
J gene: TRBJ1-1
V gene: TRBV19
D gene: .

CDR3 protein: SARDYGQGNYGYT
J gene: TRBJ1-2
V gene: TRBV20-1
D gene: TRBD1

CDR3 protein: ASSHLGPNEKLF
J gene: TRBJ1-4
V gene: TRBV14
D gene: .

CDR3 protein: ASKRDAGREQF
J gene: TRBJ2-1
V gene: TRBV2
D gene: TRBD2

CDR3 protein: ASSPQTGRGYEQY
J gene: TRBJ2-7
V gene: TRBV12-3/TRBV12-4
D gene: .

CDR3 protein: ATSPSPTGPYNEQF
J gene: TRBJ2-1
V gene: TRBV15
D gene: .

CDR3 protein: ASSLVVGGSPLH
J gene: TRBJ1-6
V gene: TRBV7-2
D gene: .